The 11 T cell receptor beta chains in this list originate from one sample, sequenced in a study of blood T cell repertoires in COVID-19. Assay used: immunoSEQ multiplex PCR; TCRdb lists only in-frame clones, some missing. There are 250,000 to 350,000 clones in the sample; more than 75% occur only once, and roughly 2% lies in the top ten. Sequencing used PBMCs or T cells enriched from blood (not recorded which). The receptors were gathered from a woman in her fifties or sixties in a cohort exposed to, infected with or recovered from COVID-19 (not recorded which).

The J gene is TRBJ2-5, the V gene TRBV4-3, with TRBD2 identical over 15 bases. This CDR3 comprises 17 residues. The J segment lost 4 bases and the V segment lost 1 base, leaving 4 bases of the junction unmatched. The germline V gene encodes CDR1 LGHNA and CDR2 YSLEER. The CDR3 sequence is CASSQGTSGRAVETQYF. The CDR3 DNA is TGCGCCAGCAGCCAAGGGACTAGCGGGAGGGCCGTAGAGACCCAGTACTTC.

This chain connects TRBV5-1 to TRBJ2-7; 7 nucleotides line up with TRBD1. This CDR3 region has 15 residues. The J segment lost 3 bases and the V segment lost 4 bases, leaving 10 bases of the junction unmatched. Germline CDR1 SGHRS, CDR2 YFSETQ. CDR3: CASSGRTDRIYEQYF. In DNA, the CDR3 is TGCGCCAGCAGCGGACGCACGGACAGGATCTACGAGCAGTACTTC.

The chain couples TRBV19 to TRBJ1-5; a weak D match, TRBD1 (5 bases). Germline lookup yields CDR1 LNHDA and CDR2 SQIVND (reference sequence). V shed 5 bases and J shed 2 bases, with 10 bases lying between them. The CDR3 runs 14 residues. CDR3 amino acids: CASSWGEGNQPQHF. In nucleotides, the CDR3 is TGTGCCAGTAGTTGGGGCGAGGGCAATCAGCCCCAGCATTTT.

In DNA, the CDR3 is TGTGCCACCAGCCCACGACAGAACAATGAGCAGTTCTTC. Its translation: CATSPRQNNEQFF. The chain carries TRBV15 and TRBJ2-1; a possible D gene is TRBD1 (5 bases). Germline CDR1 reads LNHNV; CDR2 reads YYDKDF (reference sequence). Trimming took off 5 bases at V and 5 bases at J, with 10 bases between the two ends. The CDR3 loop spans 13 amino acids.

The CDR3 DNA sequence: TGCGCCAGCAGGGCGACAGGGCTCAGAGATACGCAGTATTTT. Translating gives CASRATGLRDTQYF. The rearrangement links TRBV10-2 to TRBJ2-3, with 7 bases identical to TRBD1. The CDR3 runs to 14 residues. The V gene end was trimmed by 6 bases and the J gene end by 5 bases; junction bases not matched to a gene: 8. Germline V gene lookup returns CDR1 WSHSY and CDR2 SAAADI.

This clone has only one observation. The chain combines TRBV24-1 with TRBJ2-1; perhaps TRBD2 as D (6 bases). Per the germline V gene, CDR1 is KGHDR and CDR2 is SFDVKD. There are 16 residues in the CDR3. Trimming left V 3 bases short and J 2 bases short, with 13 bases between. The CDR3 protein is CATSDRRDSTYNEQFF. DNA of the CDR3: TGTGCCACCAGTGATCGCCGGGACTCCACCTACAATGAGCAGTTCTTC.

The chain recombines TRBV19 with TRBJ1-4; no firm D call. V was trimmed by 1 base and J by 4 bases, leaving 10 bases between them. CDR1 LNHDA and CDR2 SQIVND come from the germline V gene (reference sequence). This CDR3 spans 15 amino acids. CDR3 amino acids: CASSIGGSLNEKLFF. Written as DNA, the CDR3 is TGTGCCAGTAGTATAGGAGGCAGCCTTAATGAAAAACTGTTTTTT.

A single count supports this clone. This rearrangement joins TRBV11-2 to TRBJ2-6; 7 bases match TRBD2. Germline lookup yields CDR1 SGHAT and CDR2 FQNNGV. The V gene end was trimmed by 9 bases and the J gene end by 0 bases; junction bases not matched to a gene: 8. The CDR3 runs 16 residues. The chain's CDR3 is CASRDYWSSGANVLTF. The CDR3 nucleotides read TGTGCCAGTCGGGACTACTGGAGCTCTGGGGCCAACGTCCTGACTTTC.

The rearrangement uses TRBV30 and TRBJ1-3; D is ambiguous. The CDR3 length is 16 residues. Germline values: CDR1 GTSNPN, CDR2 SVGIG (reference sequence). V was clipped by 4 bases and J by 0 bases, with 16 bases between them. CDR3 loop: CAWIGQAIRSGNTIYF. CDR3 coding DNA: TGTGCCTGGATTGGCCAGGCTATCCGCTCTGGAAACACCATATATTTT.

The chain carries TRBV20-1 and TRBJ2-6, with 9 positions matching TRBD1. Per the germline V gene, CDR1 is DFQATT and CDR2 is SNEGSKA (reference sequence). This CDR3 is built from 16 residues. V lost 3 bases to trimming and J lost 0 bases; unmatched junction nucleotides: 3. CDR3 DNA sequence: TGCAGTGCTAGTGACAGGGGGATCTCTGGGGCCAACGTCCTGACTTTC. Amino acid sequence: CSASDRGISGANVLTF.

The chain uses TRBV28 and TRBJ2-7, with D tentatively TRBD2 (5 bases). CDR1 and CDR2 (germline): MDHEN, SYDVKM. The CDR3 is 14 amino acids. Trimming removed 3 bases at V and 0 bases at J, with 9 bases between. The CDR3 bases are TGTGCCAGCAGTTTTCGGGCGGGCTCCTACGAGCAGTACTTC. It specifies CASSFRAGSYEQYF.